This T cell receptor beta chain originates from a study of blood T cell repertoires in COVID-19. Turning to the study itself: Samples representing acute and convalescent COVID-19 were sourced from the United States, Italy and Spain. From T cells, B-cell-depleted T cells, or PBMCs came the material, which was cDNA or gDNA.

This CDR3 has 15 amino acids. CDR1 is LNHDA, CDR2 SQIVND, per germline (reference sequence). V was pared by 5 bases and J by 0 bases, with 13 bases between. The study assigned cohorts using participant-reported clinical history. The method was immunoSEQ multiplex PCR; TCRdb's version includes in-frame clones alone and lacks a portion of them. The sample lists 200,000 to 300,000 clones; 70% to 90% were seen once. This chain joins TRBV19 and TRBJ1-1; D possibly corresponds to TRBD1 (5 bases). This sequence originates from a man between 40 and 49 years old who had recovered from COVID-19. The sample consisted of PBMCs or T cells enriched from blood (not recorded which). CDR3 coding DNA: TGTGCCAGTAGTGCCAGGACGGACATGAACACTGAAGCTTTCTTT. It translates to CASSARTDMNTEAFF.